A selection of T cell receptor beta chains follows, all from one sample in a study of T-cell memory formation after mild COVID-19. Each CDR3 protein gets one entry after TCRdb re-called the 5' RACE reads with MiXCR. The repertoire holds a few hundred thousand distinct CDR3 sequences, with roughly an eighth as singletons. Sequencing was carried out using PBMCs or a T cell subset sorted from them (not recorded which). The receptors were sampled from a man aged 18-30 years who had mild COVID-19 (a few samples of this study predate the infection). Cell type and time point are not known. The CDR3 runs from the conserved cysteine through the conserved F or W. The D gene is left open where the match is weak. Clone size is not always given. Where it is, it says once, few, many or a class for expanded clones.

d_call	clone_size	v_call	j_call	cdr3_nt	cdr3_aa
NA	few	TRBV7-2	TRBJ2-6	TGTGCCAGCAGCTTAGGCGGAATCGGCGGGGCCAACGTCCTGACTTTC	CASSLGGIGGANVLTF
NA	NA	TRBV7-7	TRBJ2-2	TGTGCCAGCAGCTTACCAGGGGCCGGGGAGCTGTTTTTT	CASSLPGAGELFF
NA	many	TRBV4-1	TRBJ1-1	TGCGCCAGCAGCCAAGAGAGGCAGGGGAGGGCTTTCTTT	CASSQERQGRAFF
NA	many	TRBV4-1	TRBJ2-1	TGCGCCAGCAGCCAAGATCGAGCATCGGAAACTGCGGGACTGCTCTTC	CASSQDRASETAGLLF
TRBD2	many	TRBV7-7	TRBJ2-1	TGTGCCAGCAGCATCAATCTAGCGGGGGCAGGTAGTGAGCAGTTCTTC	CASSINLAGAGSEQFF
NA	few	TRBV27	TRBJ2-3	TGTGCCAGCAGTTGGGACCCAATCACAGATACGCAGTATTTT	CASSWDPITDTQYF
NA	few	TRBV7-6	TRBJ2-7	TGTGCCAGCACCCTGGGTGGAACTAACTACGAGCAGTACTTC	CASTLGGTNYEQYF
NA	many	TRBV6-6	TRBJ2-1	TGTGCCAGCAGTCCTCCCGGGACTCTGTACAATGAGCAGTTCTTC	CASSPPGTLYNEQFF
NA	few	TRBV9	TRBJ2-1	TGTGCCAGCAGCGTAGGTGGGCTCAATGAGCAGTTCTTC	CASSVGGLNEQFF
NA	many	TRBV20-1	TRBJ1-6	TGCAGTGCTAGAGCGATGACAGGAGAAGCTTCACCCCTCCACTTT	CSARAMTGEASPLHF
NA	few	TRBV10-3	TRBJ2-2	TGTGCCATCAGTGAGTCGAGAACAGGTCTGGCGACGAACACCGGGGAGCTGTTTTTT	CAISESRTGLATNTGELFF
NA	few	TRBV5-4	TRBJ2-5	TGTGCCAGCAGCTTCTCTACGAGGTACCAAGAGACCCAGTACTTC	CASSFSTRYQETQYF
NA	many	TRBV11-2	TRBJ2-5	TGTGCCAGCAGCCCCCTGGGTCTCCAAGAGACCCAGTACTTC	CASSPLGLQETQYF
TRBD1	few	TRBV10-3	TRBJ2-2	TGTGCCATCAGAAGACAGGGCAACTACGCCGGGGAGCTGTTTTTT	CAIRRQGNYAGELFF
TRBD2	many	TRBV7-3	TRBJ2-1	TGTGCCAGCAGTCCAACTAGCGCACACTCCTACAATGAGCAGTTCTTC	CASSPTSAHSYNEQFF
NA	NA	TRBV28	TRBJ2-3	TGTGCCAGCAGCTCCCCCTTAAGGGGGGGCACAGATACGCAGTATTTT	CASSSPLRGGTDTQYF
TRBD1	NA	TRBV5-1	TRBJ1-1	TGCGCCAGCAGCTCCCGGGACAGCCTCACTGAAGCTTTCTTT	CASSSRDSLTEAFF
TRBD1	NA	TRBV28	TRBJ1-1	TGTGCCAGCAGTCGACTGACAGGGTCGGCCACTGAAGCTTTCTTT	CASSRLTGSATEAFF
TRBD2	few	TRBV2	TRBJ2-3	TGTGCCAGCAGTGGAGGGACTAGCGGGGGGGCCGATACGCAGTATTTT	CASSGGTSGGADTQYF
TRBD2	NA	TRBV7-2	TRBJ2-3	TGTGCCAGCAGCTCTCCTAAGACTAGCGGGGGCACAGATACGCAGTATTTT	CASSSPKTSGGTDTQYF
NA	NA	TRBV25-1	TRBJ2-2	TGTGCCAGCAGCCCAGTGAGGGTGGGGGGTTTGTCGAACACCGGGGAGCTGTTTTTT	CASSPVRVGGLSNTGELFF
NA	few	TRBV12-3/TRBV12-4	TRBJ1-1	TGTGCCACAACCGGCAGGGGAGAAACTGAAGCTTTCTTT	CATTGRGETEAFF
NA	NA	TRBV2	TRBJ1-2	TGTGCCAGCAGCTCTCAAGGAGGAACTAACTATGGCTACACCTTC	CASSSQGGTNYGYTF
NA	few	TRBV5-1	TRBJ2-1	TGCGCCAGCAGCTTGGGGACAAAATACAATGAGCAGTTCTTC	CASSLGTKYNEQFF
TRBD1	many	TRBV2	TRBJ1-2	TGTGCCAGCAGGCTCCCGGGACAGCTACTATCCTTC	CASRLPGQLLSF
TRBD1	few	TRBV30	TRBJ1-2	TGTGCCTGGAGTTTGACAGGGACCTCCTATGGCTACACCTTC	CAWSLTGTSYGYTF
NA	few	TRBV4-3	TRBJ2-2	TGCGCCAGCAGCCAAGATCGGTCAGGGACCGGGGAGCTGTTTTTT	CASSQDRSGTGELFF
NA	NA	TRBV9	TRBJ2-2	TGTGCCAGCAGCGAGAGGGCCACCTACACCGGGGAGCTGTTTTTT	CASSERATYTGELFF
TRBD1	few	TRBV5-1	TRBJ2-2	TGCGCCAGCAGATTGGGACAGGGGACGAACACCGGGGAGCTGTTTTTT	CASRLGQGTNTGELFF
TRBD1	once	TRBV9	TRBJ2-5	TGTGCCAGCAGCGGGGACAGGGGTCAAGAGACCCAGTACTTC	CASSGDRGQETQYF
TRBD1	NA	TRBV24-1	TRBJ2-1	TGTGCCACCAGTGCCCAGGGGGCCTACAATGAGCAGTTCTTC	CATSAQGAYNEQFF
NA	NA	TRBV12-3/TRBV12-4	TRBJ2-3	TGTGCCAGCAAGGTGGGGTCGTTCCAGCGGGCAGATACGCAGTATTTT	CASKVGSFQRADTQYF
NA	NA	TRBV20-1	TRBJ1-3	TGCAGTGCTGACGGAAGCTCTGGAAACACCATATATTTT	CSADGSSGNTIYF
NA	NA	TRBV5-4	TRBJ1-1	TGTGCCAGCAGCTTAGACAAATGGGGGACTGAAGCTTTCTTT	CASSLDKWGTEAFF
NA	few	TRBV2	TRBJ1-2	TGTGCCAGCAAGGATGGCTACACCTTC	CASKDGYTF
TRBD2	NA	TRBV5-6	TRBJ2-1	TGTGCCAGCAGCTTGGGTTTAGCGGGGGGAACGGGCTACAATGAGCAGTTCTTC	CASSLGLAGGTGYNEQFF
TRBD2	NA	TRBV5-1	TRBJ2-5	TGCGCCAGCAGCTTGGTCCCCGGAGCGGGGGAGACCCAGTACTTC	CASSLVPGAGETQYF
NA	few	TRBV29-1	TRBJ2-7	TGCAGCGTTGAACCCGTAAACTCCTACGAGCAGTACTTC	CSVEPVNSYEQYF
NA	many	TRBV15	TRBJ2-3	TGTGCCACCAGCAGAGATAATGTTGCCGATACGCAGTATTTT	CATSRDNVADTQYF
NA	few	TRBV4-3	TRBJ1-6	TGCGCCAGCAGCCAAAACGAGAATTCACCCCTCCACTTT	CASSQNENSPLHF
NA	few	TRBV20-1	TRBJ1-2	TGCAGTGCTAGTACCCCTTCGGCCGACTATGGCTACACCTTC	CSASTPSADYGYTF
NA	few	TRBV24-1	TRBJ2-3	TGTGCCACCAGTGATTCTGGACGAGCGGGAGATACGCAGTATTTT	CATSDSGRAGDTQYF
NA	many	TRBV5-1	TRBJ2-1	TGCGCCAGCAGCGCAGGACCCGAGCAGTTCTTC	CASSAGPEQFF